Listed below are T cell receptor beta chains from one sample, sequenced in a study of neurological immune-mediated disorders. MiXCR, run by TCRdb on the 5' RACE reads, gives a single entry per CDR3 protein. The repertoire holds roughly 50,000 distinct CDR3 sequences, with about 13% as singletons. Sequenced: PBMCs. The receptors were gathered from a woman aged 55-75 years with HTLV-1-associated myelopathy (HAM/TSP). CDR3s include the opening cysteine and the closing phenylalanine or tryptophan. A D gene is named only where the DNA matches it firmly. Clone size is stated in some rows and not others, as once, few, many or a class when expanded.

J gene: TRBJ1-2; CDR3 length: 15; V gene: TRBV27; D gene: TRBD1; clone size: many; CDR3 protein: CASSQPGTGNYGYTF; CDR3 DNA: TGTGCCAGCAGTCAACCCGGGACAGGGAACTATGGCTACACCTTC
J gene: TRBJ1-4; CDR3 length: 17; V gene: TRBV28; D gene: TRBD1; clone size: NA; CDR3 protein: CASKLPGSRGPNEKLFF; CDR3 DNA: TGTGCCAGTAAACTACCGGGCTCGAGGGGGCCTAATGAAAAACTGTTTTTT
J gene: TRBJ1-5; CDR3 length: 14; V gene: TRBV9; D gene: NA; clone size: many; CDR3 protein: CASSVDGSNQPQHF; CDR3 DNA: TGTGCCAGCAGCGTAGATGGTAGCAATCAGCCCCAGCATTTT
J gene: TRBJ1-1; CDR3 length: 14; V gene: TRBV10-3; D gene: NA; clone size: many; CDR3 protein: CAISVGNMNTEAFF; CDR3 DNA: TGTGCCATCAGTGTGGGTAACATGAACACTGAAGCTTTCTTT
J gene: TRBJ1-1; CDR3 length: 14; V gene: TRBV29-1; D gene: NA; clone size: many; CDR3 protein: CSVEESLFYTEAFF; CDR3 DNA: TGCAGCGTTGAAGAGAGCCTATTCTACACTGAAGCTTTCTTT
J gene: TRBJ2-7; CDR3 length: 14; V gene: TRBV2; D gene: TRBD1; clone size: few; CDR3 protein: CASTADRGSYEQYF; CDR3 DNA: TGTGCCAGCACCGCGGACAGGGGCTCCTACGAGCAGTACTTC
J gene: TRBJ2-7; CDR3 length: 14; V gene: TRBV6-5; D gene: NA; clone size: many; CDR3 protein: CASRRHETAYEQYF; CDR3 DNA: TGTGCCAGCAGAAGACATGAAACAGCCTACGAGCAGTACTTC
J gene: TRBJ2-1; CDR3 length: 15; V gene: TRBV28; D gene: TRBD2; clone size: many; CDR3 protein: CASSSLGTINNEQFF; CDR3 DNA: TGTGCCAGCAGTTCCCTGGGGACTATAAACAATGAGCAGTTCTTC
J gene: TRBJ1-2; CDR3 length: 15; V gene: TRBV27; D gene: NA; clone size: few; CDR3 protein: CASSSTQGFNYGYTF; CDR3 DNA: TGTGCCAGCAGTTCCACACAGGGATTTAACTATGGCTACACCTTC
J gene: TRBJ1-3; CDR3 length: 14; V gene: TRBV10-3; D gene: NA; clone size: many; CDR3 protein: CAIRDKGRGNTIYF; CDR3 DNA: TGTGCCATCAGGGACAAGGGGCGCGGAAACACCATATATTTT
J gene: TRBJ2-1; CDR3 length: 15; V gene: TRBV6-5; D gene: TRBD1; clone size: many; CDR3 protein: CASSYTGQGGNEQFF; CDR3 DNA: TGTGCCAGCAGTTACACTGGACAGGGGGGGAATGAGCAGTTCTTC
J gene: TRBJ1-1; CDR3 length: 13; V gene: TRBV20-1; D gene: TRBD1; clone size: many; CDR3 protein: CSARQGARTEAFF; CDR3 DNA: TGCAGTGCTAGACAGGGGGCGCGGACTGAAGCTTTCTTT
J gene: TRBJ2-4; CDR3 length: 19; V gene: TRBV7-6; D gene: TRBD1; clone size: few; CDR3 protein: CASSFAGTDFLKAKNIQYF; CDR3 DNA: TGTGCCAGCAGCTTCGCCGGGACAGATTTCCTCAAAGCCAAAAACATTCAGTACTTC
J gene: TRBJ2-3; CDR3 length: 18; V gene: TRBV5-1; D gene: TRBD2; clone size: NA; CDR3 protein: CASSLGLAGSWGTDTQYF; CDR3 DNA: TGCGCCAGCAGCCTGGGACTAGCGGGGTCGTGGGGCACAGATACGCAGTATTTT
J gene: TRBJ1-3; CDR3 length: 15; V gene: TRBV5-1; D gene: NA; clone size: many; CDR3 protein: CASSLGLPSGNTIYF; CDR3 DNA: TGCGCCAGCAGCTTGGGGCTGCCCTCTGGAAACACCATATATTTT
J gene: TRBJ2-1; CDR3 length: 14; V gene: TRBV5-6; D gene: TRBD2; clone size: many; CDR3 protein: CASSRTSGYNEQFF; CDR3 DNA: TGTGCCAGCAGCCGGACTAGCGGCTACAATGAGCAGTTCTTC
J gene: TRBJ2-3; CDR3 length: 14; V gene: TRBV2; D gene: NA; clone size: many; CDR3 protein: CASSDRVGADTQYF; CDR3 DNA: TGTGCCAGCAGTGATCGGGTAGGGGCAGATACGCAGTATTTT
J gene: TRBJ1-6; CDR3 length: 19; V gene: TRBV27; D gene: TRBD1; clone size: few; CDR3 protein: CASSLDRTGTGGKNSPLHF; CDR3 DNA: TGTGCCAGCAGTCTAGACCGTACCGGGACAGGGGGCAAAAATTCACCCCTCCACTTT
J gene: TRBJ1-2; CDR3 length: 14; V gene: TRBV19; D gene: NA; clone size: few; CDR3 protein: CASSIGQKNYGYTF; CDR3 DNA: TGTGCCAGTAGTATAGGCCAGAAAAACTATGGCTACACCTTC
J gene: TRBJ2-5; CDR3 length: 15; V gene: TRBV28; D gene: TRBD1; clone size: many; CDR3 protein: CASSSTGKRQETQYF; CDR3 DNA: TGTGCCAGCAGTTCGACAGGGAAAAGACAAGAGACCCAGTACTTC
J gene: TRBJ2-3; CDR3 length: 16; V gene: TRBV7-3; D gene: TRBD2; clone size: many; CDR3 protein: CASSLMASGSTDTQYF; CDR3 DNA: TGTGCCAGCAGCTTAATGGCTAGCGGGTCTACAGATACGCAGTATTTT
J gene: TRBJ2-1; CDR3 length: 16; V gene: TRBV2; D gene: TRBD2; clone size: many; CDR3 protein: CASSPIRAGNSNEQFF; CDR3 DNA: TGTGCCAGCAGTCCTATAAGAGCGGGAAATTCTAATGAGCAGTTCTTC
J gene: TRBJ2-3; CDR3 length: 20; V gene: TRBV7-2; D gene: NA; clone size: NA; CDR3 protein: CASSFYICSAPQGHTDTQYF; CDR3 DNA: NA
J gene: TRBJ1-2; CDR3 length: 14; V gene: TRBV5-1; D gene: NA; clone size: many; CDR3 protein: CASSTWTENYGYTF; CDR3 DNA: TGCGCCAGCAGCACCTGGACGGAAAACTATGGCTACACCTTC
J gene: TRBJ2-1; CDR3 length: 15; V gene: TRBV10-3; D gene: NA; clone size: many; CDR3 protein: CAISLAPRSYNEQFF; CDR3 DNA: TGTGCCATCAGTCTAGCGCCCCGCTCCTACAATGAGCAGTTCTTC
J gene: TRBJ2-1; CDR3 length: 13; V gene: TRBV7-3; D gene: NA; clone size: few; CDR3 protein: CASSSPPYNEQFF; CDR3 DNA: TGTGCCAGCAGCTCCCCACCTTACAATGAGCAGTTCTTC
J gene: TRBJ2-7; CDR3 length: 15; V gene: TRBV3-1; D gene: TRBD2; clone size: many; CDR3 protein: CASSHQTSGRWEQYF; CDR3 DNA: TGTGCCAGCAGCCACCAGACTAGCGGGAGGTGGGAGCAGTACTTC
J gene: TRBJ2-3; CDR3 length: 14; V gene: TRBV9; D gene: NA; clone size: many; CDR3 protein: CASSVGAGTDTQYF; CDR3 DNA: TGTGCCAGCAGCGTAGGAGCTGGGACAGATACGCAGTATTTT
J gene: TRBJ1-1; CDR3 length: 18; V gene: TRBV7-6; D gene: NA; clone size: many; CDR3 protein: CASSLSDRGPRMNTEAFF; CDR3 DNA: TGTGCCAGCAGCTTATCGGATAGGGGCCCTCGGATGAACACTGAAGCTTTCTTT
J gene: TRBJ2-4; CDR3 length: 14; V gene: TRBV7-2; D gene: NA; clone size: many; CDR3 protein: CASSLGSDRNIQYF; CDR3 DNA: TGTGCCAGCAGCCTCGGGTCGGACAGAAACATTCAGTACTTC
J gene: TRBJ1-2; CDR3 length: 14; V gene: TRBV20-1; D gene: TRBD1; clone size: many; CDR3 protein: CSARPPGQGPGYTF; CDR3 DNA: TGCAGTGCTAGACCCCCGGGACAGGGTCCGGGCTACACCTTC
J gene: TRBJ2-7; CDR3 length: 13; V gene: TRBV29-1; D gene: NA; clone size: many; CDR3 protein: CSVVSQREYEQYF; CDR3 DNA: TGCAGCGTTGTGTCCCAGAGGGAGTACGAGCAGTACTTC
J gene: TRBJ2-2; CDR3 length: 16; V gene: TRBV6-4; D gene: TRBD2; clone size: NA; CDR3 protein: CASRGTSGVNTGELFF; CDR3 DNA: TGTGCCAGCAGGGGGACTAGCGGGGTCAACACCGGGGAGCTGTTTTTT
J gene: TRBJ2-2; CDR3 length: 16; V gene: TRBV12-3/TRBV12-4; D gene: NA; clone size: many; CDR3 protein: CASTLSGSANTGELFF; CDR3 DNA: TGTGCCAGTACACTATCGGGGAGCGCGAACACCGGGGAGCTGTTTTTT
J gene: TRBJ2-3; CDR3 length: 19; V gene: TRBV12-3/TRBV12-4; D gene: TRBD2; clone size: few; CDR3 protein: CVSSPPWVMGRAIADTQYF; CDR3 DNA: TGTGTCAGCAGTCCCCCCTGGGTGATGGGGAGGGCCATCGCAGATACGCAGTATTTT
J gene: TRBJ2-4; CDR3 length: 15; V gene: TRBV5-1; D gene: TRBD2; clone size: many; CDR3 protein: CASSQTSGSLSIQYF; CDR3 DNA: TGCGCCAGCAGCCAGACTAGCGGGAGTTTAAGCATTCAGTACTTC
J gene: TRBJ1-2; CDR3 length: 17; V gene: TRBV27; D gene: NA; clone size: many; CDR3 protein: CASSSDRIDLANYGYTF; CDR3 DNA: TGTGCCAGCAGTTCAGACAGGATCGACCTAGCTAACTATGGCTACACCTTC
J gene: TRBJ2-4; CDR3 length: 16; V gene: TRBV12-3/TRBV12-4; D gene: NA; clone size: NA; CDR3 protein: CASSFGSEYLNPVQYF; CDR3 DNA: TGTGCCAGCAGTTTTGGTAGCGAGTATTTGAATCCGGTTCAGTACTTC
J gene: TRBJ1-1; CDR3 length: 15; V gene: TRBV6-1; D gene: NA; clone size: NA; CDR3 protein: CASSDHTRGGAEAFF; CDR3 DNA: TGTGCCAGCAGTGATCACACCAGGGGAGGCGCTGAAGCTTTCTTT
J gene: TRBJ1-1; CDR3 length: 13; V gene: TRBV7-9; D gene: NA; clone size: NA; CDR3 protein: CASSLMQCAEAFF; CDR3 DNA: TGTGCCAGCAGCTTAATGCAGTGCGCCGAAGCTTTCTTT
J gene: TRBJ2-1; CDR3 length: 15; V gene: TRBV5-1; D gene: NA; clone size: many; CDR3 protein: CASRLGGIPYNEQFF; CDR3 DNA: TGCGCCAGCAGATTGGGCGGGATACCCTACAATGAGCAGTTCTTC
J gene: TRBJ2-1; CDR3 length: 15; V gene: TRBV11-2; D gene: NA; clone size: many; CDR3 protein: CASSLVGSPYNEQFF; CDR3 DNA: TGTGCCAGCAGCTTAGTAGGGTCCCCCTACAATGAGCAGTTCTTC
J gene: TRBJ2-7; CDR3 length: 15; V gene: TRBV20-1; D gene: TRBD2; clone size: NA; CDR3 protein: CSARKRLAGGYEQYF; CDR3 DNA: TGCAGTGCTAGAAAACGACTAGCGGGGGGCTACGAGCAGTACTTC
J gene: TRBJ2-2; CDR3 length: 14; V gene: TRBV9; D gene: NA; clone size: many; CDR3 protein: CASSVRDYTGELFF; CDR3 DNA: TGTGCCAGCAGCGTTAGGGATTACACCGGGGAGCTGTTTTTT
J gene: TRBJ2-5; CDR3 length: 12; V gene: TRBV20-1; D gene: NA; clone size: many; CDR3 protein: CSAWARSETQYF; CDR3 DNA: TGCAGTGCTTGGGCTAGAAGTGAGACCCAGTACTTC